A single sample is the source of the 15 T cell receptor beta chains below, sequenced in a study of radiotherapy plus CTLA-4 blockade in lung cancer. This table comes from immunoSEQ multiplex PCR, and its TCRdb copy is limited to in-frame clones, with some not included. Of tens of thousands of clones listed, roughly 80% are singletons. Sequences were derived from peripheral blood, sampled from a patient treated with radiotherapy plus ipilimumab. All receptors come from a human donor with non-small cell lung cancer who had a complete response to radiotherapy plus ipilimumab.

The chain employs TRBV11-2 and TRBJ2-2; 12 bases are a match to TRBD2. Germline V gene sequence: CDR1 SGHAT, CDR2 FQNNGV. Trimming took 5 bases from V and 5 from J; bases not matched to a gene: 12. The CDR3 consists of 18 residues. The DNA of the CDR3 is TGTGCCAGCAGCGGCAGGGCTAGCGGGAGGGTCGGGACCGGGGAGCTGTTTTTT. Protein: CASSGRASGRVGTGELFF.

This chain uses TRBV10-3 with TRBJ2-4; D is unresolved. Per germline, CDR1 ENHRY and CDR2 SYGVKD. Trimming left V 2 bases short and J 1 base short, with 12 bases between. The CDR3 runs 16 residues. The CDR3 spells CAISETLTQAKNIQYF. The CDR3 nucleotides read TGTGCCATCAGTGAGACACTAACGCAGGCCAAAAACATTCAGTACTTC.

The chain couples TRBV18 to TRBJ2-5, with D possibly TRBD1 on 5 matching bases. Trimming removed 0 bases at V and 4 bases at J, with 12 bases between. CDR1 KGHSH and CDR2 LQKENI come from the germline V gene. The CDR3 contains 15 residues. DNA for the CDR3: TGTGCCAGCTCACCACCGGGGCCCGCGCGAGAGACCCAGTACTTC. This sequence encodes CASSPPGPARETQYF.

In its sample, this clone was seen a few times. The chain recombines TRBV7-2 with TRBJ1-1; D is unclear. V lost 2 bases and J lost 7, with 5 bases in between. From germline, CDR1 is SGHTA and CDR2 FQGNSA. The CDR3 spans 11 residues. The CDR3 region has the DNA TGTGCCAGCAGCTTACGGAGTGAAGCTTTCTTT. Amino acids: CASSLRSEAFF. The full variable domain, completed using reference TRBV7-2 and TRBJ1-1, is GAGVSQSPSNKVTEKGKDVELRCDPISGHTALYWYRQSLGQGLEFLIYFQGNSAPDKSGLPSDRFSAERTGGSVSTLTIQRTQQEDSAVYLCASSLRSEAFFGQGTRLTVV.

The rearrangement links TRBV30 to TRBJ1-4; D may be TRBD1 (6 bases). CDR3 length: 14 residues. Germline-derived CDR1 and CDR2 are GTSNPN and SVGIG (reference sequence). The V end was cut by 3 bases, the J end by 5 bases, with 13 bases between. The CDR3 region has the DNA TGTGCCTGGAGCGAAGGACAGTTAAATGAAAAACTGTTTTTT. Translation: CAWSEGQLNEKLFF.

The CDR3 sequence: CASSRDGSGTGELFF. CDR3 DNA: TGTGCCAGCAGTCGCGACGGCTCGGGAACCGGGGAGCTGTTTTTT. The genes are TRBV6-4 and TRBJ2-2, with D possibly being TRBD2 (5 bases). This CDR3 contains 15 residues. With 5 bases removed from V and 5 bases from J, the gap between germline ends came to 15 bases. Looked up from germline, CDR1 is MRHNA and CDR2 is SNTAGT.

V and J are TRBV6-5 and TRBJ1-2, with D possibly TRBD1 on 5 matching bases. Per the germline V gene, CDR1 is MNHEY and CDR2 is SVGAGI. V was shortened by 4 bases and J by 8 bases, with 8 bases between the two germline ends. This CDR3 is built from 11 residues. The chain's CDR3 is CASSSDSGYTF. CDR3 coding DNA: TGTGCCAGCAGTTCTGACAGCGGCTACACCTTC.

V gene TRBV7-2 combines with J gene TRBJ2-1, with D hard to call. There are 13 residues in the CDR3. Trimming left V 1 base short and J 5 bases short, with 6 bases between. From germline, CDR1 is SGHTA and CDR2 FQGNSA. The DNA of the CDR3 is TGTGCCAGCAGCTTAGGCAGGAACAATGAGCAGTTCTTC. The encoded protein is CASSLGRNNEQFF.

V usage is TRBV4-1 and J usage is TRBJ1-5; tentatively, D is TRBD1 (5 bases). Germline-derived CDR1 and CDR2 are MGHRA and YSYEKL. With 4 bases removed from V and 0 bases from J, the gap between germline ends came to 16 bases. The CDR3 is 17 amino acids. The CDR3 here is CASSRLDTRYSNQPQHF. CDR3 nucleotides: TGCGCCAGCAGCCGGCTGGACACCAGATATAGCAATCAGCCCCAGCATTTT.

The chain uses TRBV7-2 and TRBJ2-3; 8 nucleotides agree with TRBD1. Per the germline V gene, CDR1 is SGHTA and CDR2 is FQGNSA. The CDR3 covers 14 residues. V was clipped by 0 bases and J by 6 bases; unmatched bases: 2. CDR3 in amino acids: CASSLAYRGDTQYF. The CDR3 coding sequence is TGTGCCAGCAGCTTAGCTTACAGGGGGGATACGCAGTATTTT.

This clone was picked up a small number of times. The V call is TRBV6-6, the J call TRBJ1-3; D uncertain. CDR3 length equals 14 residues. Trimming took 7 bases from V and 4 from J, leaving 14 bases between them. Per the germline V gene, CDR1 is MNHNY and CDR2 is SVGAGI (reference sequence). CDR3 sequence reads: CASTESLRGNTIYF. CDR3 nucleotide sequence: TGTGCCAGCACCGAGAGTTTGCGGGGAAACACCATATATTTT.

V is TRBV6-6 and J is TRBJ1-2; D is perhaps TRBD1 (6 bases). Germline CDR1 MNHNY, CDR2 SVGAGI (reference sequence). Between the trimmed V and J ends, which lost 5 bases and 1 base, there was a span of 11 bases. The CDR3 extends over 14 amino acids. In DNA form, the CDR3 reads TGTGCCAGCAGTCAGACAGGCCTTAACTATGGCTACACCTTC. It is translated as CASSQTGLNYGYTF.

The chain has TRBV10-3 and TRBJ2-2; no definite D call. Trimming pared 0 bases from V and 7 bases from J, leaving 12 bases between. Germline values: CDR1 ENHRY, CDR2 SYGVKD. CDR3 size: 15 residues. CDR3 protein: CAISESQISGGELFF. In DNA, the CDR3 is TGTGCCATCAGTGAGTCCCAGATCTCGGGCGGGGAGCTGTTTTTT.

Comment on this clone: One end of the junction fails to match germline, which may point to a read error. The rearrangement joins TRBV9 to TRBJ2-1; tentatively, D is TRBD1 (5 bases). This CDR3 is built from 15 residues. Germline V lookup: CDR1 SGDLS, CDR2 YYNGEE. CDR3 sequence reads: CTSSVGGFLGVEQFF. The CDR3 bases are TGTACCAGCAGCGTAGGTGGGTTTCTAGGGGTTGAGCAGTTCTTC.

The chain couples TRBV7-9 to TRBJ2-3; tentatively, D is TRBD1 (5 bases). The CDR3 contains 12 residues. The germline V gene encodes CDR1 SEHNR and CDR2 FQNEAQ (reference sequence). With 5 bases removed from V and 5 bases from J, the gap between germline ends came to 8 bases. The CDR3 loop is CASSPDRDTQYF. The CDR3 bases are TGTGCCAGCAGCCCAGACAGAGATACGCAGTATTTT.